Below, 18 T cell receptor beta chains from the same sample are listed, as sequenced in a study of breast tumors, draining lymph nodes, adjacent tissues (TCRdb year 2016). The axillary draining lymph nodes of breast cancer patients were the source of the lymph node samples. The library relied on multiplex PCR. Sequencing used an Illumina HiSeq 2000. In-frame beta chains were kept once TCRdb had trimmed the public reads at Q25 with fastp and called clones with MiXCR. Entries that share a CDR3 protein sequence are merged under the most common genes and DNA. The table for this sample lists about 180,000 distinct CDR3 sequences; about 30% of them were counted only once. The ten largest clonotypes hold 4% to 5.5% of the sample. The material sequenced was axillary lymph node tissue. The source of these receptors is a female donor with breast cancer. Some clones in this sample may be carry-over from other donors' samples.

In this sample, this clonotype turned up many times. The chain is built from TRBV19 and TRBJ2-7, with D possibly matching TRBD1 (5 bases). Germline V CDR1 and CDR2: LNHDA, SQIVND (reference sequence). V lost 10 bases and J lost 0, with 10 bases in between. This CDR3 has 12 residues. CDR3 in amino acids: CATRDLSYEQYF. The CDR3 DNA sequence: TGTGCCACCAGGGATCTCTCCTACGAGCAGTACTTC.

The rearrangement uses TRBV7-9 and TRBJ2-6, with D tentatively TRBD1 (6 bases). This CDR3 comprises 19 residues. Per germline, CDR1 SEHNR and CDR2 FQNEAQ (reference sequence). Trimming stripped 0 bases from V and 0 bases from J, with 15 bases between. DNA of the CDR3: TGTGCCAGCAGCTTAGCCCCTGGCCAGGGGCACTCTGGGGCCAACGTCCTGACTTTC. Residues: CASSLAPGQGHSGANVLTF.

There are many counts of this clonotype. The DNA for the CDR3 is TGTGCCAGTAGTATCCCCGGACGTTCGGTGGCTAACTATGGCTACACCTTC. This sequence encodes CASSIPGRSVANYGYTF. The chain links TRBV19 to TRBJ1-2; D is ambiguous. This CDR3 contains 17 residues. V was cut by 3 bases and J by 0 bases, with 17 bases left in between. Looked up from germline, CDR1 is LNHDA and CDR2 is SQIVND (reference sequence).

This clonotype was observed once. This could be a read error, since a much larger clone is one nucleotide away. The V gene is TRBV30, the J gene TRBJ2-1, with D uncertain. V lost 5 bases to trimming and J lost 5 bases, with 7 bases between them. The CDR3 sequence is 11 residues long. Per the germline V gene, CDR1 is GTSNPN and CDR2 is SVGIG (reference sequence). CDR3 bases: TGTGCCTGGGGTAAAAACAATGAGCAGTTCTTC. This codes for CAWGKNNEQFF.

This clonotype showed up many times. The CDR3 sequence: CASSPGLATKYLYEQYF. The CDR3 coding sequence is TGTGCCAGCAGCCCGGGACTAGCGACCAAATATCTTTACGAGCAGTACTTC. The V and J genes are TRBV14 and TRBJ2-7; 10 bases map to TRBD2. The CDR3 loop spans 17 amino acids. V shed 4 bases and J 4 bases; nucleotides not matched to a gene: 13. Germline CDR1 and CDR2: SGHDN and FVKESK. Using reference TRBV14 and TRBJ2-7 for the parts outside the CDR3, the full variable domain is EAGVTQFPSHSVIEKGQTVTLRCDPISGHDNLYWYRRVMGKEIKFLLHFVKESKQDESGMPNNRFLAERTGGTYSTLKVQPAELEDSGVYFCASSPGLATKYLYEQYFGPGTRLTVT.

To note about this clonotype: The junction departs from germline at one end; a sequencing error may be responsible. The rearrangement joins TRBV2 to TRBJ1-2; 8 bases fit TRBD1. The length of the CDR3 is 15 residues. From germline, CDR1 is SNHLY and CDR2 FYNNEI. CDR3 amino acids: CASSEGTGLWSGCTF. The CDR3 DNA follows: TGTGCCAGCAGTGAAGGGACAGGGCTATGGAGTGGCTGCACCTTC. The variable domain in full, with the rest retrieved from reference TRBV2 and TRBJ1-2, is EPEVTQTPSHQVTQMGQEVILRCVPISNHLYFYWYRQILGQKVEFLVSFYNNEISEKSEIFDDQFSVERPDGSNFTLKIRSTKLEDSAMYFCASSEGTGLWSGCTFGSGTRLTVV.

The CDR3 DNA follows: TGTGCCAGCAACTACGGGGACGGTCGAATGAACACTGAAGCTTTCTTT. It encodes CASNYGDGRMNTEAFF. The chain couples TRBV5-5 to TRBJ1-1; D possibly corresponds to TRBD1 (5 bases). CDR3 size: 16 residues. CDR1 is SGHKS, CDR2 YYEKEE, per germline (reference sequence). V lost 6 bases and J lost 0, with 18 bases in between.

The chain couples TRBV7-9 to TRBJ1-2, with a weak D call TRBD1 (5 bases). Trimming cost V 3 bases and J 5 bases, with 13 bases left between them. CDR3 length: 14 amino acids. Germline CDR1 reads SEHNR; CDR2 reads FQNEAQ (reference sequence). The CDR3 reads CASSFDPGGYGYTF. The CDR3 DNA is TGTGCCAGCAGCTTCGATCCCGGGGGATATGGCTACACCTTC.

J is TRBJ2-7 and V is TRBV27; 8 bases agree with TRBD2. Trimming cost V 8 bases and J 3 bases; bases outside gene matches: 6. The germline V gene has CDR1 MNHEY and CDR2 SMNVEV (reference sequence). The CDR3 sequence is 13 residues long. CDR3 nucleotides: TGTGCCAGCGGACGGGCGGGAGGCTACGAGCAGTACTTC. This gives the protein CASGRAGGYEQYF.

This clonotype occurred many times. This chain connects TRBV12-3 or TRBV12-4 to TRBJ2-7; D gene ambiguous. The V end was cut by 3 bases, the J end by 5 bases, with 5 bases between. The CDR3 sequence is 11 residues long. The CDR3 DNA reads TGTGCCAGCAGTTTCAGACACGAGCAGTACTTC. It specifies CASSFRHEQYF.

The rearrangement joins TRBV29-1 to TRBJ2-3, with TRBD2 matching 10 bases. V lost 1 base to trimming and J lost 9 bases; unmatched junction nucleotides: 7. The length of the CDR3 is 14 residues. The germline gives CDR1 SQVTM, CDR2 ANQGSEA. This chain's CDR3 is CSVEVAGGASTQYF. In DNA form, the CDR3 reads TGCAGCGTTGAAGTAGCGGGGGGAGCAAGCACGCAGTATTTT.

This clonotype was seen repeatedly, ten times or more. This chain joins TRBV7-6 and TRBJ2-5, with 8 bases identical to TRBD2. This CDR3 has 15 amino acids. The germline gives CDR1 SGHVS, CDR2 FNYEAQ. Trimming removed 5 bases from V and 1 base from J; junction bases left unmatched: 6. DNA for the CDR3: TGTGCCAGCAGCCCCGGGCTAGCGGGCCAAGAGACCCAGTACTTC. It is translated as CASSPGLAGQETQYF.

The chain links TRBV16 to TRBJ1-1; D gene unclear. The CDR3 covers 12 residues. V lost 6 bases and J 4 bases, leaving 9 bases between the germline ends. Germline V gene data show CDR1 as KGHSY and CDR2 as FQNENV. The CDR3 DNA sequence: TGTGCCAGCAGACTCCAAGGCACTGAAGCTTTCTTT. This translates into CASRLQGTEAFF.

This clonotype was counted once. This rearrangement joins TRBV5-5 to TRBJ1-4, with a tentative D call TRBD1 (5 bases). V shed 4 bases and J shed 6 bases, with 19 bases lying between them. The CDR3 is 16 amino acids. CDR1 and CDR2 (germline): SGHKS, YYEKEE (reference sequence). The CDR3 sequence is CASSDSRALGDEKLFF. CDR3 coding DNA: TGTGCCAGCAGCGACTCCAGGGCCCTCGGGGATGAAAAACTGTTTTTT.

There are many counts of this clonotype. The V call is TRBV24-1, the J call TRBJ2-1; D might be TRBD1 (6 bases). The CDR3 is 18 amino acids. Germline CDR1 is KGHDR and CDR2 is SFDVKD. The ends were cut back, 2 bases at V and 0 bases at J, with 16 bases in the middle. In nucleotides, the CDR3 is TGTGCCACCAGTGATTACAGGGCCCCCTCCGGCTCCTACAATGAGCAGTTCTTC. It is translated as CATSDYRAPSGSYNEQFF.

This clonotype was counted at least ten times. This rearrangement joins TRBV11-3 to TRBJ2-1; D is uncertain. This CDR3 has 14 residues. With 2 bases removed from V and 5 bases from J, the gap between germline ends came to 10 bases. Germline lookup yields CDR1 SGHNT and CDR2 YENEEA. CDR3 bases: TGTGCCAGCAGCTTATCCGGGCCGAACAATGAGCAGTTCTTC. It specifies CASSLSGPNNEQFF.

The chain couples TRBV19 to TRBJ1-6, with a possible D match to TRBD1 (5 bases). The CDR3 has 18 residues. The V gene's germline CDR1 is LNHDA and CDR2 SQIVND (reference sequence). The V and J ends lost 1 base and 8 bases respectively, with 21 bases between them. The CDR3 DNA reads TGTGCCAGTAGTATAGTTGGCAGGGTCAGCGCCGGGGATTCACCCCTCCACTTT. It specifies CASSIVGRVSAGDSPLHF.

The chain carries TRBV2 and TRBJ2-1; D possibly corresponds to TRBD1 (6 bases). Germline V CDR1 and CDR2: SNHLY, FYNNEI. This CDR3 has 13 amino acids. The germline V and J ends were trimmed by 8 bases and 3 bases, with 11 bases remaining between them. The CDR3 loop reads CASSDRIYNEQFF. The CDR3 nucleotides read TGTGCCAGCTCGGACAGAATCTACAATGAGCAGTTCTTC.